The rows below give T cell receptor beta chains drawn from one sample of a study of T cells in tuberculosis. Measured with immunoSEQ multiplex PCR; TCRdb has only the in-frame clones, and not every one. The repertoire holds about 44,000 clones, 90% to 95% seen once, with 6% to 8% in the top ten. Sequencing used PBMCs. Receptors originate from a donor between 10 and 35 years old with latent tuberculosis or without tuberculosis infection. Each CDR3 is given with its conserved first and last residue. Fields, in order: V gene, clone size, J gene, D gene, CDR3 DNA, CDR3 protein. A D gene is named only where the DNA matches it firmly. Clone size appears in some rows only: once, few, many, or a class for an expanded clone.

TRBV7-2	once	TRBJ2-2	TRBD1	TGTGCCAGCAGCTCGGATCCGGGGACAGGGATCGGGGAGCTGTTTTTT	CASSSDPGTGIGELFF
TRBV21-1	-	TRBJ2-1	-	TGTGCCAGCAGCCCGGGACTAGGGTTATACAATGAGCAGTTCTTC	CASSPGLGLYNEQFF
TRBV5-1	-	TRBJ1-2	TRBD1	TGCGCCAGCAGCTTGGGGACAGGGGATGGCTACACCTTC	CASSLGTGDGYTF
TRBV19	-	TRBJ1-5	-	TGTGCCAGTAGTACCTTGGGCACAGGGCCCCATCAGCCCCAGCATTTT	CASSTLGTGPHQPQHF
TRBV10-3	once	TRBJ2-1	-	TGTGCCATCAGTGAGGGTGTAAGGGGTAGCTACAATGAGCAGTTCTTC	CAISEGVRGSYNEQFF
TRBV30	-	TRBJ2-7	TRBD1	TGTGCCTGGACCGCCGGGACAGGGCTCGACGAGCAGTACTTC	CAWTAGTGLDEQYF
TRBV11-2	-	TRBJ1-1	-	TGTGCCAGCAGCTCTTACCGCGGGGGCCGTGGCACTGAAGCTTTCTTT	CASSSYRGGRGTEAFF
TRBV5-1	-	TRBJ1-1	-	TGCGCCAGCAGCTTGGCACCTAGGACAGCGAACACTGAAGCTTTCTTT	CASSLAPRTANTEAFF
TRBV5-8	-	TRBJ1-4	-	TGTGCCAGCAGCTGGCCATCTGTCGGGACTAATGAAAAACTGTTTTTT	CASSWPSVGTNEKLFF
TRBV11-1	-	TRBJ2-7	TRBD1	TGTGCCAGCAGCTGGGCCCCCGGCAAGACAGGGGAGTTTGGCTACGAGCAGTACTTC	CASSWAPGKTGEFGYEQYF
TRBV10-3	-	TRBJ2-2	-	TGTGCCATCAGGGCAGAGGGTTACACCGGGGAGCTGTTTTTT	CAIRAEGYTGELFF
TRBV6-5	-	TRBJ2-7	TRBD2	TGTGCCAGCAGTTACTCGGTAGCGGGTAACGAGCAGTACTTC	CASSYSVAGNEQYF
TRBV5-6	once	TRBJ1-2	TRBD1	TGTGCCAGCAGTATAAAACAGGGGGCGAACAACTATGGCTACACCTTC	CASSIKQGANNYGYTF
TRBV6-6	-	TRBJ1-1	-	TGTGCCAGCAGTTTTCAGGGGTTGAACACTGAAGCTTTCTTT	CASSFQGLNTEAFF
TRBV5-1	-	TRBJ2-7	TRBD2	TGCGCCAGCAGCTTGGAGATAGCGGGAGTTTTCGAGCAGTACTTC	CASSLEIAGVFEQYF
TRBV10-1	-	TRBJ1-1	-	TGCGCCAGCAGTGCCTCCACTCTCATGAACACTGAAGCTTTCTTT	CASSASTLMNTEAFF
TRBV5-1	-	TRBJ1-2	-	TGCGCCAGCAGCATGACGGCAGGGGATAACTATGGCTACACCTTC	CASSMTAGDNYGYTF
TRBV19	-	TRBJ1-5	-	TGTGCCAGTCGCCAGAGGGGACAATTCAATCAGCCCCAGCATTTT	CASRQRGQFNQPQHF
TRBV27	-	TRBJ2-1	-	TGTGCCAGCAGTTTACAGGGGTTTTCGGATGAGCAGTTCTTC	CASSLQGFSDEQFF
TRBV21-1	-	TRBJ2-7	-	TGTGCCAGCAGCAAATCCCTTGGGACAGGGGATTCCCCATGGGAGCAGTACTTC	CASSKSLGTGDSPWEQYF
TRBV5-6	-	TRBJ1-5	-	TGTGCCAGCAGCTCTCGACCAGGGAATGAGCAGCCCCAGCATTTT	CASSSRPGNEQPQHF
TRBV15	-	TRBJ1-1	TRBD1	TGTGCCACCAGCAGCAGGACAGGGAAGAACACTGAAGCTTTCTTT	CATSSRTGKNTEAFF
TRBV10-1	-	TRBJ2-1	TRBD2	TGCGCCAGCAGGCCGAGTAGCGGGGGTACGGGTGAGCAGTTCTTC	CASRPSSGGTGEQFF
TRBV4-1	-	TRBJ2-5	-	TGCGCCAGCAGCCAAGAGGAACTAGCACAGACCCAGTACTTC	CASSQEELAQTQYF
TRBV19	-	TRBJ2-1	TRBD2	TGTGCCAGTAGTTCCTCGTATCTTCTAGCGGGGGGCTACAATGAGCAGTTCTTC	CASSSSYLLAGGYNEQFF
TRBV18	-	TRBJ1-2	TRBD1	TGTGCCAGCTCACCTCGACAGGGAAACTATGGCTACACCTTC	CASSPRQGNYGYTF
TRBV18	-	TRBJ2-1	TRBD2	TGTGCCAGCTCACCGCGGGCTAGCGGGAGGGCTCTTTCACATAATGAGCAGTTCTTC	CASSPRASGRALSHNEQFF
TRBV7-6	-	TRBJ2-7	TRBD1	TGTGCCAGCAGCTTAGCGACAGGGATCTACGAGCAGTACTTC	CASSLATGIYEQYF
TRBV27	-	TRBJ2-3	TRBD1	TGTGCCAGCAGTCCCATCACGATTTGGACAGGGAAGGGCACAGATACGCAGTATTTT	CASSPITIWTGKGTDTQYF
TRBV19	-	TRBJ2-2	TRBD1	TGTGCCAGTACCGAATACTGGTGGGGACAGCCGAACACCGGGGAGCTGTTTTTT	CASTEYWWGQPNTGELFF
TRBV30	-	TRBJ1-2	TRBD1	TGTGCCTGGGGGACAGGCAACTATGGCTACACCTTC	CAWGTGNYGYTF
TRBV2	-	TRBJ2-4	TRBD1	TGTGCCAGCACTCCGGACAGGGGGGACATTCAGTACTTC	CASTPDRGDIQYF
TRBV11-2	-	TRBJ1-1	-	TGTGCCAGCAGCTGGGGCGGGAGTGGAGCTTTCTTT	CASSWGGSGAFF
TRBV19	-	TRBJ1-4	TRBD1	TGTGCCAGTAGTATCCAGGGGGCATCTGAAAAACTGTTTTTT	CASSIQGASEKLFF
TRBV2	once	TRBJ1-1	-	TGTGCCAGGGAGGGGAATACTGAAGCTTTCTTT	CAREGNTEAFF
TRBV5-1	-	TRBJ2-7	TRBD2	TGCGCCAGCATGATAACTAGCGGTACCTACGAGCAGTACTTC	CASMITSGTYEQYF
TRBV2	once	TRBJ2-2	-	TGTGCCAGCAGTGAACCTCCCGGGGAGCTGTTTTTT	CASSEPPGELFF
TRBV5-6	-	TRBJ1-2	-	TGTGCCAGCAGCCATTCTATGCGCTACACCTTC	CASSHSMRYTF
TRBV7-2	-	TRBJ2-1	TRBD2	TGTGCCAGCATAGGCGGAGCGGGAGTACGGAATGAGCAGTTCTTC	CASIGGAGVRNEQFF
TRBV5-1	-	TRBJ1-4	-	TGCGCCAGCAGCCCGGGGTCTAATAATGAAAAACTGTTTTTT	CASSPGSNNEKLFF
TRBV19	-	TRBJ1-2	-	TGTGCCAGTACCCCAAAACAGGTGAACTATGGCTACACCTTC	CASTPKQVNYGYTF
TRBV7-2	once	TRBJ2-3	TRBD2	TGTGCCAGCAGCCCCCGGGGACTAGCGGATAGCACAGATACGCAGTATTTT	CASSPRGLADSTDTQYF
TRBV4-1	once	TRBJ1-2	-	TGCGCCAGCAGCCAAAAGGGGGACGACTATGGCTACACCTTC	CASSQKGDDYGYTF
TRBV7-2	-	TRBJ2-7	-	TGTGCCAGCAGCGTCGACAGCCCCAGCTCCTACGAGCAGTACTTC	CASSVDSPSSYEQYF
TRBV5-1	-	TRBJ1-2	-	TGCGCCAGCAGTTCCGAGTATGGCTACACCTTC	CASSSEYGYTF